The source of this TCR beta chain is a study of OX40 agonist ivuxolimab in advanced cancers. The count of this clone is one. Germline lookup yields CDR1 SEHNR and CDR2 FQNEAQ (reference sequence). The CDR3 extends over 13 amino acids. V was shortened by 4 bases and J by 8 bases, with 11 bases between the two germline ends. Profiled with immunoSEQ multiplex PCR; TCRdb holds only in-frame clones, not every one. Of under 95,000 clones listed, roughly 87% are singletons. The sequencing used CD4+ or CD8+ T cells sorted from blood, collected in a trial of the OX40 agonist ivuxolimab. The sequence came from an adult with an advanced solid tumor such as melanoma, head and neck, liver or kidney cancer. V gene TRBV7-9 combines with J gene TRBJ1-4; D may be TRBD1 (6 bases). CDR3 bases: TGTGCCAGCAGCTCCCAGAGGGGGGAAAAACTGTTTTTT. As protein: CASSSQRGEKLFF.